This TCR beta chain was recorded in a study of blood T cell repertoires in COVID-19 (dated by TCRdb to about 2020). Describing the broader study: The collaborator samples originated in the United States, Italy and Spain and spanned the acute and convalescent phases of COVID-19. Where HLA class I and class II types were available, the types were taken from metadata supplied by the sample provider, not from assay-based typing. A freely available public database, intended as a resource for researchers studying the immune response to SARS-CoV-2, is where the repertoires were released. A de-identified subject ID, COVID-19 status, age in years and sex were almost always included in the sample metadata. Samples were obtained from the ongoing ImmuneRACE study (first 160 participants) and from over 1,000 subjects provided by 6 global collaborators. Subjects who had been exposed to COVID-19, were actively infected with it, or had recovered from it provided the deeply sampled blood TCRbeta repertoires that made up the dataset. The material from the prospective study consisted of cDNA or gDNA derived from T cells, B-cell-depleted T cells, or PBMCs.

TCRbeta CDR3 regions were amplified from genomic DNA by means of the immunoSEQ Assay, a bias-controlled multiplex PCR. In the source study's methods: Within the assay, amplification of reference gene primers was used to estimate how many nucleated cells each sample contained. Sequence reads were collapsed and filtered to measure the absolute abundance of every unique TCRbeta CDR3 rearrangement. For each sample, productive Simpson clonality was calculated as the square root of Simpson's diversity index across productive rearrangements. As stored in TCRdb, this immuneACCESS dataset retains in-frame rearrangements with V and J assigned. A fraction of the clones does not appear; measured against another copy, unresolved V genes explain less than half of the discrepancy, and the remainder lacks a known reason. Clone size and V and J calls were adopted from that table, with D and trimming inferred from the DNA. Across this sample there are about 130,000 clones, with 90% seen only once. About 4% of the sample is taken by the ten largest.

With respect to this clone: Its antigen remains unidentified. No quality values exist for individual bases; no much larger clone is one base distant.

Each collaborating institution followed its own protocols to collect whole blood in K2EDTA tubes. For TCRbeta analysis, collaborator samples were shipped as frozen whole blood, as isolated PBMCs, or as DNA extracted from either sample type. Points the paper makes about the study in general: How much clinical and demographic metadata was included differed by source and by participant, and the metadata was provided uncurated.

The material sequenced was peripheral blood. The receptor was isolated from a man aged 50-60 years with active COVID-19.

The DNA reads TGTGCCAGCAGTGACCGGACAGGGAGGGTCAGAGAGACCCAGTACTTC. This translates into CASSDRTGRVRETQYF. The rearrangement combines TRBV2 with TRBJ2-5; D gene: possibly TRBD1, on 8 matching bases. Trimming at the junction amounts to 3 bases on V and 4 bases on J, and the germline ends lie 18 bases apart. Reading the germline V gene gives CDR1 SNHLY and CDR2 FYNNEI. The CDR3 measures 16 amino acids from cysteine to phenylalanine. Only the CDR3 DNA stays, 48 bases, in frame from base 1.